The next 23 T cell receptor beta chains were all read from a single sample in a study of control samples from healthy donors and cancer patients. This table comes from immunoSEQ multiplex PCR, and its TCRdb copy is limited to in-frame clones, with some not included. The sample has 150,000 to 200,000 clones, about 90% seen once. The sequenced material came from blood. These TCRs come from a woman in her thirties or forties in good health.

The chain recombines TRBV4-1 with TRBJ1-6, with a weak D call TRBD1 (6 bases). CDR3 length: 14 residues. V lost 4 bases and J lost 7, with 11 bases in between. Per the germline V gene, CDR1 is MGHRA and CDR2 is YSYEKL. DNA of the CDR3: TGCGCCAGCAGCCCCGGACAGAGAAATTCACCCCTCCACTTT. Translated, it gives CASSPGQRNSPLHF.

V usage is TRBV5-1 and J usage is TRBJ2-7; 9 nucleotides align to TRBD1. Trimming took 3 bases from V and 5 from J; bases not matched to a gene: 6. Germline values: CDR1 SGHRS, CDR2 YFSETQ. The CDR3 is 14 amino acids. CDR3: CASSSETGGHEQYF. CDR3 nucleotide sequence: TGCGCCAGCAGCTCTGAGACAGGGGGTCACGAGCAGTACTTC.

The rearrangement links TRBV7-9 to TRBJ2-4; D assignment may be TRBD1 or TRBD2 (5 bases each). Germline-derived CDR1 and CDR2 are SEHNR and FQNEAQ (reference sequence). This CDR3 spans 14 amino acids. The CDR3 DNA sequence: TGTGCAACTAGTCAGTCGAGACAGTTTGACATTCAGTACTTC. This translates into CATSQSRQFDIQYF.

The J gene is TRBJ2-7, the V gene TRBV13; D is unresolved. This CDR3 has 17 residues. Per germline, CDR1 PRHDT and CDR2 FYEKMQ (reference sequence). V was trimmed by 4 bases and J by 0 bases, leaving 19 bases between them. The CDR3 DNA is TGTGCCAGCAGCTCACACTCCCGGGCCGATGGCTCCTACGAGCAGTACTTC. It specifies CASSSHSRADGSYEQYF.

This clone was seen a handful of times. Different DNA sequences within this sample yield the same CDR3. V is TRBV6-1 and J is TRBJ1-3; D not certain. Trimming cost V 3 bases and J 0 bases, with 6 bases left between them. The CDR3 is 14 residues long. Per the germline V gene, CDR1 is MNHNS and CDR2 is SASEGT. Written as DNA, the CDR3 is TGTGCCAGCAGTGATACGATCTCTGGAAACACCATATATTTT. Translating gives CASSDTISGNTIYF.

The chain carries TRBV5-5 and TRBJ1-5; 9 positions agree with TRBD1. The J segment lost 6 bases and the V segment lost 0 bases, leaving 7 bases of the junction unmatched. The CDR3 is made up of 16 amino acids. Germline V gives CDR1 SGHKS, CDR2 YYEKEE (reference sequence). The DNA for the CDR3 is TGTGCCAGCAGCTTGGACCCGGGACAGGGAGTTCAGCCCCAGCATTTT. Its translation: CASSLDPGQGVQPQHF.

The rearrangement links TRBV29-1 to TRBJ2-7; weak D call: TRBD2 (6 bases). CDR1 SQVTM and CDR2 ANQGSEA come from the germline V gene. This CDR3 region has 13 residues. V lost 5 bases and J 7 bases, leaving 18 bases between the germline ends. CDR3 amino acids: CSVRLGGPREQYF. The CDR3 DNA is TGCAGCGTTCGACTAGGTGGGCCCCGGGAGCAGTACTTC.

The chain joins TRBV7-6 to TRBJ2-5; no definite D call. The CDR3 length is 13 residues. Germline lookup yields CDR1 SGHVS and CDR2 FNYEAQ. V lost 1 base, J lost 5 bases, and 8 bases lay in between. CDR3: CASSLGESETQYF. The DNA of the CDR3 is TGTGCCAGCAGCTTAGGTGAATCCGAGACCCAGTACTTC.

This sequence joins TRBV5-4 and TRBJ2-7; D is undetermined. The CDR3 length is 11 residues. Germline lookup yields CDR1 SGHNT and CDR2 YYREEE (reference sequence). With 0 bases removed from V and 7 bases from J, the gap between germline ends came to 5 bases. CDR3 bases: TGTGCCAGCAGCTTGGCCGGTGAGCAGTACTTC. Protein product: CASSLAGEQYF.

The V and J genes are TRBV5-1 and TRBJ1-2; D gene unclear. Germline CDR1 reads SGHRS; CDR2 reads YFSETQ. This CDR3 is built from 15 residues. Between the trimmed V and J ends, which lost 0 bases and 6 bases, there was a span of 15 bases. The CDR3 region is CASSLGTVYSHGYTF. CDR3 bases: TGCGCCAGCAGCTTGGGGACGGTCTATTCTCATGGCTACACCTTC.

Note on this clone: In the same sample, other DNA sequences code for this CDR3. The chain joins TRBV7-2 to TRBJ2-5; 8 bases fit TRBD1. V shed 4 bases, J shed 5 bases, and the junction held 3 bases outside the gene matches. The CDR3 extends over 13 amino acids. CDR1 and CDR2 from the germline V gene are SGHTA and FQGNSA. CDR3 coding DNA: TGTGCCAGCAGCTCCCGGACAGGGGAGACCCAGTACTTC. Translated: CASSSRTGETQYF.

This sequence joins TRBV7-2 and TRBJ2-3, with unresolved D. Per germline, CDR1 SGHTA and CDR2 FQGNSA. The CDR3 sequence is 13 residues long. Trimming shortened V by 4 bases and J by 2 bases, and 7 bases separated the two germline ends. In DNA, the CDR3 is TGTGCCAGCAGCTCTCGACTCACAGATACGCAGTATTTT. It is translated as CASSSRLTDTQYF.

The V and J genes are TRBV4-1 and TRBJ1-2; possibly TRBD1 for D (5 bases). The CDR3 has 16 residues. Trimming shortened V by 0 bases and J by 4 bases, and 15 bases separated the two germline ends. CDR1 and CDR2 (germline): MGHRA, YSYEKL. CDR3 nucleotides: TGCGCCAGCAGCCAAGATTCCCGATGGGGGAGCTATGGCTACACCTTC. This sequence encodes CASSQDSRWGSYGYTF.

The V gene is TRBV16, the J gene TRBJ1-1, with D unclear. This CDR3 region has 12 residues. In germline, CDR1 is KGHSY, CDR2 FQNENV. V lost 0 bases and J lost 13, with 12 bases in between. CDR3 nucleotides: TGTGCCAGCAGCCAATCCACCCGAATAGGTTTCTTT. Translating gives CASSQSTRIGFF.

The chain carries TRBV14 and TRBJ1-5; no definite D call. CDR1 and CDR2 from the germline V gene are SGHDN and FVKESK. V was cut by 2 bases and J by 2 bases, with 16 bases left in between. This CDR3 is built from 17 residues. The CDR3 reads CASSQLPDWQGNQPQHF. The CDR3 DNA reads TGTGCCAGCAGCCAACTACCGGACTGGCAGGGCAATCAGCCCCAGCATTTT. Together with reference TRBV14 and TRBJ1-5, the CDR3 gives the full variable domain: EAGVTQFPSHSVIEKGQTVTLRCDPISGHDNLYWYRRVMGKEIKFLLHFVKESKQDESGMPNNRFLAERTGGTYSTLKVQPAELEDSGVYFCASSQLPDWQGNQPQHFGDGTRLSIL.

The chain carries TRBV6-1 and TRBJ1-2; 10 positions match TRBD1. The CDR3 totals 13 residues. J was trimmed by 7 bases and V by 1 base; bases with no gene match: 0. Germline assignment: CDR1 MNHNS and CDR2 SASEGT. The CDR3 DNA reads TGTGCCAGCAGTGAAGGGACAGGGGGTGGCTACACCTTC. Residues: CASSEGTGGGYTF.

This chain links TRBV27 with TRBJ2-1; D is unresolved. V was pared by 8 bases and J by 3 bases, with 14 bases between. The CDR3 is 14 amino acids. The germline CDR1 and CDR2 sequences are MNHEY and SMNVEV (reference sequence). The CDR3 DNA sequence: TGTGCCAGCGGGTGGTCCGGTTACTACAATGAGCAGTTCTTC. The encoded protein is CASGWSGYYNEQFF.

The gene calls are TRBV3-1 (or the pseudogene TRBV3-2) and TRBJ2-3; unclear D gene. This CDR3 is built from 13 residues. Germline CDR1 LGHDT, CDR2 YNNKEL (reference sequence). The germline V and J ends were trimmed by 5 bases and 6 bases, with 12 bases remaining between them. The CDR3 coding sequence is TGTGCCAGCAGCTTGGGCCCTTCGGATACGCAGTATTTT. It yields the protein CASSLGPSDTQYF.

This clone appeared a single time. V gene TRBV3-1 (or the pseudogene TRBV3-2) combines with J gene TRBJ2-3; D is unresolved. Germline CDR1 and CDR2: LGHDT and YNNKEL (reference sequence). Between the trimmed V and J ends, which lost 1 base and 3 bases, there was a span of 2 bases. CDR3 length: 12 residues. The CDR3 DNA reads TGTGCCAGCAGCCAAGCAACAGATACGCAGTATTTT. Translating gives CASSQATDTQYF.

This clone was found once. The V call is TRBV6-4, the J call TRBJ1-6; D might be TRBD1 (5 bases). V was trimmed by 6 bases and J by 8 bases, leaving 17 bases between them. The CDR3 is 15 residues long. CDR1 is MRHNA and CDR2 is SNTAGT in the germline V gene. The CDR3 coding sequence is TGTGCCAGCAGCCCGAGCGGGGGGGAGGATTCACCCCTCCACTTT. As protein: CASSPSGGEDSPLHF.

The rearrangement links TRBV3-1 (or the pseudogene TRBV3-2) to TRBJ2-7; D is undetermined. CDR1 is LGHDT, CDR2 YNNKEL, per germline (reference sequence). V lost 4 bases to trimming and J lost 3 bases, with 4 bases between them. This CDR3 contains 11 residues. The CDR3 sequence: CASSLGYEQYF. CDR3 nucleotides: TGTGCCAGCAGCCTGGGCTACGAGCAGTACTTC.

CDR3 nucleotide sequence: TGTGCCAGCAGCTTTTGGGGGGACAGGACCCCTGAGACCCAGTACTTC. It is translated as CASSFWGDRTPETQYF. This chain links TRBV11-2 with TRBJ2-5; 8 bases match TRBD1. Per germline, CDR1 SGHAT and CDR2 FQNNGV. V lost 3 bases to trimming and J lost 5 bases; unmatched junction nucleotides: 11. This CDR3 is 16 amino acids long.

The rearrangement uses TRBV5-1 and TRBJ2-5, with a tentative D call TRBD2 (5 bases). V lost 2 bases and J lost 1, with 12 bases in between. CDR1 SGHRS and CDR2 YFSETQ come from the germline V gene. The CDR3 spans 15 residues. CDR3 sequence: CASSFRGNSQETQYF. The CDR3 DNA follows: TGCGCCAGCAGCTTCAGAGGGAACAGCCAAGAGACCCAGTACTTC. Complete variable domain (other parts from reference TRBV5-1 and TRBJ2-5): KAGVTQTPRYLIKTRGQQVTLSCSPISGHRSVSWYQQTPGQGLQFLFEYFSETQRNKGNFPGRFSGRQFSNSRSEMNVSTLELGDSALYLCASSFRGNSQETQYFGPGTRLLVL.